This passage covers 14 T cell receptor beta chains from one sample sequenced in a study of shared clonotypes between healthy human individuals. TCRdb keeps only in-frame clones here, not all; method: immunoSEQ multiplex PCR. The sample consists of over a million clones, approximately 98.5% of them appearing once. The sample was naive CD4+ T cells sorted from blood. As for subset: CD45RA+ positively selected. Source of these receptors: a man younger than 45 in good health.

This clone has only one observation. J is TRBJ2-7 and V is TRBV5-5, with 8 bases that match TRBD1. The CDR3 spans 18 residues. Per the germline V gene, CDR1 is SGHKS and CDR2 is YYEKEE (reference sequence). V lost 3 bases to trimming and J lost 4 bases; unmatched junction nucleotides: 18. CDR3 protein: CASSSGELAGQGSYEQYF. For the CDR3, the DNA is TGTGCCAGCAGCTCGGGCGAATTAGCTGGACAGGGATCTTACGAGCAGTACTTC.

V usage is TRBV9 and J usage is TRBJ1-2, with D possibly matching TRBD1 (5 bases). In germline, CDR1 is SGDLS, CDR2 YYNGEE. The ends were cut back, 0 bases at V and 2 bases at J, with 5 bases in the middle. There are 13 residues in the CDR3. The CDR3 DNA reads as TGTGCCAGCAGCGTAGGGGGGAACTATGGCTACACCTTC. It encodes CASSVGGNYGYTF.

This chain joins TRBV7-2 and TRBJ2-1, with 7 bases lining up with TRBD1. CDR3 size: 16 residues. Germline V gene lookup returns CDR1 SGHTA and CDR2 FQGNSA. V trimming: 5 bases; J trimming: 3 bases; junction bases outside the gene matches: 10. The CDR3, as DNA: TGTGCCAGCAGCCGGGAACCGGGACAGTACTACAATGAGCAGTTCTTC. Encoded protein: CASSREPGQYYNEQFF.

V gene TRBV28 combines with J gene TRBJ2-3; TRBD2 matches at 8 bases. The V gene's germline CDR1 is MDHEN and CDR2 SYDVKM. V shed 3 bases, J shed 8 bases, and the junction held 7 bases outside the gene matches. This CDR3 is built from 14 residues. CDR3 sequence: CASSLIAAGGTQYF. DNA for the CDR3: TGTGCCAGCAGTTTGATAGCCGCGGGGGGTACGCAGTATTTT.

The chain carries TRBV7-9 and TRBJ1-1; perhaps TRBD1 as D (5 bases). The CDR3 has 13 amino acids. The V end lost 6 bases, the J end lost 1 base, and 9 bases lay between the germline ends. Germline CDR1 is SEHNR and CDR2 is FQNEAQ (reference sequence). The CDR3 spells CASSQDRNTEAFF. The CDR3 DNA reads as TGTGCCAGCAGTCAAGACAGGAACACTGAAGCTTTCTTT.

The chain joins TRBV11-2 to TRBJ2-7, with no clear D. The CDR3 is made up of 15 amino acids. Germline V gene data show CDR1 as SGHAT and CDR2 as FQNNGV. The ends were cut back, 4 bases at V and 2 bases at J, with 15 bases in the middle. CDR3: CASSSPTRITYEQYF. CDR3 sequence (DNA): TGTGCCAGCAGCTCCCCGACCAGGATAACCTACGAGCAGTACTTC.

The J gene is TRBJ2-2, the V gene TRBV7-9; D not certain. Germline CDR1 reads SEHNR; CDR2 reads FQNEAQ (reference sequence). Trimming took 7 bases from V and 4 from J, leaving 16 bases between them. This CDR3 contains 15 residues. The CDR3 spells CASTQDRDRTGELFF. CDR3 coding DNA: TGTGCCAGCACCCAAGACCGAGACCGCACCGGGGAGCTGTTTTTT.

This clone showed up just once. V and J are TRBV30 and TRBJ2-5; 7 nucleotides line up with TRBD2. V was clipped by 4 bases and J by 2 bases; unmatched bases: 4. Germline values: CDR1 GTSNPN, CDR2 SVGIG (reference sequence). The CDR3 has 13 residues. CDR3 in amino acids: CAWTASGQETQYF. In DNA form, the CDR3 reads TGTGCCTGGACGGCTAGCGGACAAGAGACCCAGTACTTC.

V usage is TRBV29-1 and J usage is TRBJ1-2; TRBD1 might be the D (6 bases). Trimming took off 4 bases at V and 6 bases at J, with 15 bases between the two ends. Germline CDR1 and CDR2: SQVTM and ANQGSEA. The CDR3 consists of 13 residues. For the CDR3, the DNA is TGCAGCGTTGTTCTGACAGGCCGTGATGGCTACACCTTC. It is translated as CSVVLTGRDGYTF.

The V gene is TRBV2, the J gene TRBJ2-2; D may be TRBD1 or TRBD2 (5 bases each). Germline CDR1 and CDR2: SNHLY and FYNNEI. The V and J ends lost 4 bases and 1 base respectively, with 10 bases between them. This CDR3 has 15 residues. DNA of the CDR3: TGTGCCAGCAGTGTCACGGGGCTGAACACCGGGGAGCTGTTTTTT. Translated: CASSVTGLNTGELFF. The full variable domain, in which reference TRBV2 and TRBJ2-2 provide the parts outside the CDR3, is EPEVTQTPSHQVTQMGQEVILRCVPISNHLYFYWYRQILGQKVEFLVSFYNNEISEKSEIFDDQFSVERPDGSNFTLKIRSTKLEDSAMYFCASSVTGLNTGELFFGEGSRLTVL.

The V gene is TRBV5-1, the J gene TRBJ2-7; D tentatively fits TRBD1 or TRBD2 (6 bases each). This CDR3 is 17 amino acids long. Looked up from germline, CDR1 is SGHRS and CDR2 is YFSETQ. The V end lost 4 bases, the J end lost 3 bases, and 23 bases lay between the germline ends. CDR3 nucleotide sequence: TGCGCCAGCAGCCGGGGGCCCGGGTCCAGGGGTGGCTACGAGCAGTACTTC. It codes for CASSRGPGSRGGYEQYF.

This rearrangement joins TRBV27 to TRBJ2-1; no definite D call. Trimming took off 3 bases at V and 2 bases at J, with 11 bases between the two ends. The CDR3 runs to 15 residues. CDR1 and CDR2 from the germline V gene are MNHEY and SMNVEV (reference sequence). In DNA, the CDR3 is TGTGCCAGCAGTTTCGTTCAGGCCGCCTACAATGAGCAGTTCTTC. Its protein product is CASSFVQAAYNEQFF.

The rearrangement uses TRBV12-5 and TRBJ2-3; TRBD2 matches 7 bases. Germline CDR1 is LGHNT and CDR2 is FRNRAP. V gave up 6 bases and J gave up 5 bases; unmatched junction bases: 5. The CDR3 totals 13 residues. Written as DNA, the CDR3 is TGTGCTAGTGGCGTATTAGCGGGAGATACGCAGTATTTT. Protein product: CASGVLAGDTQYF.

Here the CDR3 DNA reads TGTGCCAGCAGTTTGGACCAGAACAATGAGCAGTTCTTC. This sequence encodes CASSLDQNNEQFF. The genes are TRBV28 and TRBJ2-1; D unresolved. The length of the CDR3 is 13 residues. V shed 3 bases and J shed 5 bases, with 8 bases lying between them. In germline, CDR1 is MDHEN, CDR2 SYDVKM.